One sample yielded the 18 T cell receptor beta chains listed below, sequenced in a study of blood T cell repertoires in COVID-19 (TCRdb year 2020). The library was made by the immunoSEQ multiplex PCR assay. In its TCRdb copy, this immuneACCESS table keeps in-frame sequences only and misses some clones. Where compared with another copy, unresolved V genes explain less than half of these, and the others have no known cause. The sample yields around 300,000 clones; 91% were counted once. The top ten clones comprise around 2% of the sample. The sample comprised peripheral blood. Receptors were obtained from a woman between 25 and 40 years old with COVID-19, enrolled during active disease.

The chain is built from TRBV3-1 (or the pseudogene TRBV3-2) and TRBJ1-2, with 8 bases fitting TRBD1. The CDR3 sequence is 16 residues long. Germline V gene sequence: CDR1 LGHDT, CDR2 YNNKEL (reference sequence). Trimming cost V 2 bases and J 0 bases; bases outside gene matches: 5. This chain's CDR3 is CASSQPGTGANYGYTF. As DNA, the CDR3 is TGTGCCAGCAGCCAACCGGGGACAGGAGCTAACTATGGCTACACCTTC.

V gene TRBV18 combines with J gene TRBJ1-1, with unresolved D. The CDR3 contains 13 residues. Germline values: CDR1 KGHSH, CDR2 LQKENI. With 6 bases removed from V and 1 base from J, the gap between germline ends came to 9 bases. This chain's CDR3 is CASSPVWNTEAFF. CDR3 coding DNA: TGTGCCAGCTCCCCGGTGTGGAACACTGAAGCTTTCTTT. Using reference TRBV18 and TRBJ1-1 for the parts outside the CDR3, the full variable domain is NAGVMQNPRHLVRRRGQEARLRCSPMKGHSHVYWYRQLPEEGLKFMVYLQKENIIDESGMPKERFSAEFPKEGPSILRIQQVVRGDSAAYFCASSPVWNTEAFFGQGTRLTVV.

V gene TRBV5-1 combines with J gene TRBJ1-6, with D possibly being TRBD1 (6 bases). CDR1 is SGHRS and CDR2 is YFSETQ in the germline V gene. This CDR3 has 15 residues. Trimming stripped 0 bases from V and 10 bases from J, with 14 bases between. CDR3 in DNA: TGCGCCAGCAGCTTGGCGCCGGTTGGGGGCTCACCCCTCCACTTT. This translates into CASSLAPVGGSPLHF.

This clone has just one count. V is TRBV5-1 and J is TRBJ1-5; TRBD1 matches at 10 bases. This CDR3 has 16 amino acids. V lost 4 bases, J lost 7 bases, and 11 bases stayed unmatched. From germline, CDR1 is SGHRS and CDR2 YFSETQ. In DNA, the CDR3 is TGCGCCAGCAGCCTTCTCGGACAGGGGGAAGGCCAGCCCCAGCATTTT. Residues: CASSLLGQGEGQPQHF.

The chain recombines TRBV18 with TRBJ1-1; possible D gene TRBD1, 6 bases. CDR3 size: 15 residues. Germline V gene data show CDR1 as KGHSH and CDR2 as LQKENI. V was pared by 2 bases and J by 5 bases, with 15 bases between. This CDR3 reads CASSPGLRGGTEAFF. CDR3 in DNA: TGTGCCAGCTCACCAGGCCTAAGGGGGGGGACTGAAGCTTTCTTT.

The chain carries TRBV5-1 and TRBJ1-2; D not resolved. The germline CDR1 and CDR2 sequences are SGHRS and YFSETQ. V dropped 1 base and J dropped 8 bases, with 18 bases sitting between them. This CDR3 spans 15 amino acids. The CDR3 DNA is TGCGCCAGCAGCTTGCTTATCGGAGCAGTCGAAGGCTACACCTTC. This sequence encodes CASSLLIGAVEGYTF.

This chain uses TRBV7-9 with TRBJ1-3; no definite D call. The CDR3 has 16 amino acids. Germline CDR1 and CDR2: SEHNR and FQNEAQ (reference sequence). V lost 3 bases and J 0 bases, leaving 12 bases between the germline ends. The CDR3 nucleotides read TGTGCCAGCAGCTTTGTTCCCGACTCCTCTGGAAACACCATATATTTT. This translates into CASSFVPDSSGNTIYF. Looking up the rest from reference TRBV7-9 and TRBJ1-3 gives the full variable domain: DTGVSQNPRHKITKRGQNVTFRCDPISEHNRLYWYRQTLGQGPEFLTYFQNEAQLEKSRLLSDRFSAERPKGSFSTLEIQRTEQGDSAMYLCASSFVPDSSGNTIYFGEGSWLTVV.

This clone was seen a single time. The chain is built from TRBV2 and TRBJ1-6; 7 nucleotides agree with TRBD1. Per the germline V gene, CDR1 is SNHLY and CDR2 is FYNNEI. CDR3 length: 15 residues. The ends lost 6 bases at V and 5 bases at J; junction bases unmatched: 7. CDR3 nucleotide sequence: TGTGCCAGCAGGACAAGGACAGGCGATAATTCACCCCTCCACTTT. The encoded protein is CASRTRTGDNSPLHF.

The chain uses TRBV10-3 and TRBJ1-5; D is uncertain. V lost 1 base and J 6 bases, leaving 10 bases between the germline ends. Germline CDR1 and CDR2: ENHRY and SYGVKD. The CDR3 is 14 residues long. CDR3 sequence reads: CAISEYRSGQPQHF. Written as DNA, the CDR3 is TGTGCCATCAGTGAGTACCGGTCGGGTCAGCCCCAGCATTTT.

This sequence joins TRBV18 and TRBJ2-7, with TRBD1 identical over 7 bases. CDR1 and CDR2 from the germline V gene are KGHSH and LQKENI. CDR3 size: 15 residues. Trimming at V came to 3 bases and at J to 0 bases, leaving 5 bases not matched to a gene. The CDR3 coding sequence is TGTGCCAGCTCACCCGGGACAGCAAACTCCTACGAGCAGTACTTC. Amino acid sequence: CASSPGTANSYEQYF.

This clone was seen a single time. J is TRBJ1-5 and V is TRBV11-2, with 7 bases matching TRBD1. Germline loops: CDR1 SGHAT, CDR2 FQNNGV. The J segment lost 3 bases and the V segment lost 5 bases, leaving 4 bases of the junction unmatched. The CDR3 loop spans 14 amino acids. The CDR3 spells CASSPDRTNQPQHF. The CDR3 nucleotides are TGTGCCAGCAGCCCGGACAGGACCAATCAGCCCCAGCATTTT.

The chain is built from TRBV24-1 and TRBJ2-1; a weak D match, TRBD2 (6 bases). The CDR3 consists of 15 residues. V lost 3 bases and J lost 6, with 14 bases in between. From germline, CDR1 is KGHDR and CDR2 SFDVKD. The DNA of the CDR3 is TGTGCCACCAGTGATGGGCCTAGCGTCGGCAATGAGCAGTTCTTC. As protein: CATSDGPSVGNEQFF.

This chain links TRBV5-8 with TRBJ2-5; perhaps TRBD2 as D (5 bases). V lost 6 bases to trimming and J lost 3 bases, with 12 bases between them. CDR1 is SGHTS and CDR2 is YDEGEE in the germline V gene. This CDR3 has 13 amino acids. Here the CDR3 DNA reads TGTGCCAGCATCCGGGGAGCGGAAGAGACCCAGTACTTC. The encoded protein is CASIRGAEETQYF.

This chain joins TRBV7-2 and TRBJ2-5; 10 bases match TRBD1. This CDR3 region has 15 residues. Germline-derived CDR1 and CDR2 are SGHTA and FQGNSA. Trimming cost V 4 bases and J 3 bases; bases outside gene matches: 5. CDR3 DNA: TGTGCCAGCAGCTCCCGGGGACAGGGGAAAGAGACCCAGTACTTC. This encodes CASSSRGQGKETQYF.

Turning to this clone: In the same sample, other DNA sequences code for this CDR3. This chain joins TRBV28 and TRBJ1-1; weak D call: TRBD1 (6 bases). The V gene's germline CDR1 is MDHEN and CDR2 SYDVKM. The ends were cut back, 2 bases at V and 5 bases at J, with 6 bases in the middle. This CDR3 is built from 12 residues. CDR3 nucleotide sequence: TGTGCCAGCAGTTTAAGGGGGACTGAAGCTTTCTTT. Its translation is CASSLRGTEAFF.

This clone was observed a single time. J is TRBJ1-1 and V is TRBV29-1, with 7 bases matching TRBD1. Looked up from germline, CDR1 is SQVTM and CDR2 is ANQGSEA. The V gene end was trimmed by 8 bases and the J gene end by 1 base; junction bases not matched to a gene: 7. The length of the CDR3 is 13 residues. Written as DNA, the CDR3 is TGCAGCCTACTGACAGGGACGAACACTGAAGCTTTCTTT. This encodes CSLLTGTNTEAFF. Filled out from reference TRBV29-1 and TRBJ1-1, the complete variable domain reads SAVISQKPSRDICQRGTSLTIQCQVDSQVTMMFWYRQQPGQSLTLIATANQGSEATYESGFVIDKFPISRPNLTFSTLTVSNMSPEDSSIYLCSLLTGTNTEAFFGQGTRLTVV.

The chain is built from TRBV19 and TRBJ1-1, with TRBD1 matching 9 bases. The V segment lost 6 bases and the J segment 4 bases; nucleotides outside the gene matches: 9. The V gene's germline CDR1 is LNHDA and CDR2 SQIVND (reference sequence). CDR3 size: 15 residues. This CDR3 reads CASRLPGQGATEAFF. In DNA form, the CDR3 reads TGTGCCAGTAGACTCCCGGGACAGGGAGCCACTGAAGCTTTCTTT.

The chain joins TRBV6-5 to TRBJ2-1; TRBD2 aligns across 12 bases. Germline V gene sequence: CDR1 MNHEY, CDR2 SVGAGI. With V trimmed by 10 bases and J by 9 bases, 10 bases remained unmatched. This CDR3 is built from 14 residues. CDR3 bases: TGTGCCATCACCAGACTAGCGGGAGTGGCTGAGCAGTTCTTC. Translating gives CAITRLAGVAEQFF.